These 19 T cell receptor beta chains originate from one sample sequenced in a study of blood T cell repertoires in COVID-19 (TCRdb year 2020). The library was made by the immunoSEQ multiplex PCR assay. Drawn from immuneACCESS, this table holds only the in-frame rearrangements with V and J called that TCRdb kept. Clones are partly lost; checked studies trace under half to an unresolved V gene and leave the rest unexplained. This sample lists hundreds of thousands of clones; roughly nine tenths were detected once. The top ten hold just under 9.5% of the sample. Sequences were obtained from PBMCs or T cells enriched from blood (not recorded which). These receptors all stem from a woman in her 30s who had recovered from COVID-19.

The rearrangement joins TRBV5-1 to TRBJ2-3; no clear D. Trimming shortened V by 4 bases and J by 6 bases, and 9 bases separated the two germline ends. Per germline, CDR1 SGHRS and CDR2 YFSETQ. The CDR3 loop spans 12 amino acids. The CDR3 region has the DNA TGCGCCAGCAGCCCAGGTGTGGATACGCAGTATTTT. This sequence encodes CASSPGVDTQYF.

The chain couples TRBV25-1 to TRBJ2-3; D gene unclear. V lost 5 bases, J lost 2 bases, and 11 bases lay in between. This CDR3 has 14 amino acids. Germline values: CDR1 MGHDK, CDR2 SYGVNS. The CDR3 DNA is TGTGCCAGCAGTCCCGGAGTCTCCACAGATACGCAGTATTTT. This translates into CASSPGVSTDTQYF.

The J gene is TRBJ1-1, the V gene TRBV5-4, with D perhaps matching TRBD1 (5 bases). Germline loops: CDR1 SGHNT, CDR2 YYREEE (reference sequence). CDR3 size: 14 residues. The V and J ends lost 1 base and 4 bases respectively, with 11 bases between them. The CDR3 DNA reads as TGTGCCAGCAGCTTGATAGGGGTTAGCACTGAAGCTTTCTTT. Encoded protein: CASSLIGVSTEAFF.

The V and J genes are TRBV9 and TRBJ2-1; perhaps TRBD2 as D (5 bases). The CDR3 extends over 14 amino acids. Per the germline V gene, CDR1 is SGDLS and CDR2 is YYNGEE. The V gene lost 3 bases and the J gene lost 5 bases, with 12 bases spanning the gap. CDR3 DNA sequence: TGTGCCAGCAGCGCGGGATCGATTCACAATGAGCAGTTCTTC. Translation: CASSAGSIHNEQFF.

The chain couples TRBV19 to TRBJ1-5; 10 nucleotides align to TRBD1. The CDR3 sequence is 16 residues long. Germline V gives CDR1 LNHDA, CDR2 SQIVND (reference sequence). Germline trimming cut 5 bases from V and 5 bases from J; bases unmatched to any gene: 9. Here the CDR3 reads CASSEKTGGSDQPQHF. The CDR3 region has the DNA TGTGCCAGTAGTGAAAAGACAGGGGGCTCAGATCAGCCCCAGCATTTT.

This chain uses TRBV18 with TRBJ1-2; 7 bases align to TRBD1. J gave up 4 bases and V 6 bases, and 14 bases lay outside the gene matches. CDR1 is KGHSH, CDR2 LQKENI, per germline. This CDR3 has 16 residues. The CDR3 nucleotides are TGTGCCAGCTCGCCTGGGACAGCCTCCCTCCCCTATGGCTACACCTTC. Protein: CASSPGTASLPYGYTF.

V usage is TRBV18 and J usage is TRBJ1-2, with 12 bases that match TRBD1. Germline-derived CDR1 and CDR2 are KGHSH and LQKENI. There are 18 residues in the CDR3. Germline trimming cut 3 bases from V and 5 bases from J; bases unmatched to any gene: 13. CDR3 nucleotides: TGTGCCAGCTCACCTCAAAAGGGACAGGGGGCGTCCCTTTATGGCTACACCTTC. Translated: CASSPQKGQGASLYGYTF.

This clone was seen a few times. The chain recombines TRBV7-2 with TRBJ2-5; no definite D call. CDR1 is SGHTA, CDR2 FQGNSA, per germline. The CDR3 spans 15 residues. Trimming cost V 6 bases and J 4 bases, with 18 bases left between them. The CDR3 DNA reads TGTGCCAGCAGTCCAGTGGTAGCCGCCCGAGAGACCCAGTACTTC. Residues: CASSPVVAARETQYF.

This clone was seen just once. This chain joins TRBV4-1 and TRBJ1-3; a possible D gene is TRBD1 (5 bases). V shed 7 bases and J shed 0 bases, with 16 bases lying between them. Germline CDR1 reads MGHRA; CDR2 reads YSYEKL. The length of the CDR3 is 16 residues. The CDR3 region is CASTRTRDLSGNTIYF. Here the CDR3 DNA reads TGCGCCAGCACAAGGACAAGAGATCTCTCTGGAAACACCATATATTTT.

This chain uses TRBV10-3 with TRBJ2-3; possibly TRBD2 for D (6 bases). Germline lookup yields CDR1 ENHRY and CDR2 SYGVKD. The CDR3 sequence is 12 residues long. V shed 2 bases and J shed 6 bases, with 6 bases lying between them. The CDR3 is CAISERGDTQYF. In DNA form, the CDR3 reads TGTGCCATCAGTGAGCGGGGGGATACGCAGTATTTT.

J is TRBJ2-7 and V is TRBV21-1; the table's D call, TRBD2, was not checked against the DNA. TRBV21-1 is flagged as a pseudogene. The CDR3 is 15 residues long. The chain's CDR3 is CASSFGGLDRYEQYF. CDR3 nucleotides: TGTGCCAGCAGCTTCGGGGGGCTAGATCGCTACGAGCAGTACTTC.

This clone was detected once. The V and J genes are TRBV5-8 and TRBJ2-7, with D perhaps matching TRBD2 (6 bases). Germline values: CDR1 SGHTS, CDR2 YDEGEE. The CDR3 has 13 residues. Trimming stripped 3 bases from V and 2 bases from J, with 9 bases between. For the CDR3, the DNA is TGTGCCAGCAGCTGGACTACAACCTACGAGCAGTACTTC. It is translated as CASSWTTTYEQYF.

The V call is TRBV10-1, the J call TRBJ2-5, with 11 bases that match TRBD2. CDR1 and CDR2 (germline): WNHNN, SYGVQD (reference sequence). The ends lost 6 bases at V and 4 bases at J; junction bases unmatched: 4. This CDR3 has 14 residues. CDR3 sequence (DNA): TGCGCCAGCAGCCACGGACTAGCGGGAGAGACCCAGTACTTC. Protein: CASSHGLAGETQYF.

The chain joins TRBV28 to TRBJ2-7; 11 nucleotides line up with TRBD2. The CDR3 consists of 13 residues. J lost 3 bases, V lost 10 bases, and 5 bases had no gene match. From germline, CDR1 is MDHEN and CDR2 SYDVKM. The CDR3 region is CAIGTSGDYEQYF. CDR3 sequence (DNA): TGTGCCATCGGGACTAGCGGCGACTACGAGCAGTACTTC. Full variable domain (missing parts from reference TRBV28 and TRBJ2-7): DVKVTQSSRYLVKRTGEKVFLECVQDMDHENMFWYRQDPGLGLRLIYFSYDVKMKEKGDIPEGYSVSREKKERFSLILESASTNQTSMYLCAIGTSGDYEQYFGPGTRLTVT.

Here the CDR3 reads CASSLYEEYTGELFF. The CDR3 DNA follows: TGTGCCAGCAGCTTATATGAGGAATACACCGGGGAGCTGTTTTTT. This sequence joins TRBV7-9 and TRBJ2-2; D is unclear. Germline-derived CDR1 and CDR2 are SEHNR and FQNEAQ (reference sequence). The length of the CDR3 is 15 residues. Trimming removed 2 bases from V and 3 bases from J, with 10 bases in between.

The CDR3 spells CASSLGWAGLTDTQYF. Written as DNA, the CDR3 is TGCGCCAGCAGCTTGGGCTGGGCGGGGCTCACAGATACGCAGTATTTT. This chain uses TRBV5-1 with TRBJ2-3; D may be TRBD2 (6 bases). From germline, CDR1 is SGHRS and CDR2 YFSETQ. The CDR3 runs 16 residues. Trimming removed 0 bases at V and 2 bases at J, with 13 bases between.

DNA of the CDR3: TGTGCCAGCAGCTTAGCAGTCGAGGGTCCTATGACTGAAGCTTTCTTT. Translated: CASSLAVEGPMTEAFF. This chain connects TRBV7-6 to TRBJ1-1; unclear D gene. The CDR3 has 16 residues. Trimming took off 0 bases at V and 5 bases at J, with 16 bases between the two ends. From germline, CDR1 is SGHVS and CDR2 FNYEAQ. The variable domain in full, completed from reference TRBV7-6 and TRBJ1-1, reads GAGVSQSPRYKVTKRGQDVALRCDPISGHVSLYWYRQALGQGPEFLTYFNYEAQQDKSGLPNDRFSAERPEGSISTLTIQRTEQRDSAMYRCASSLAVEGPMTEAFFGQGTRLTVV.

The V and J genes are TRBV18 and TRBJ1-4; 7 bases fit TRBD1. The CDR3 is 17 amino acids. V gave up 3 bases and J gave up 7 bases; unmatched junction bases: 14. Germline loops: CDR1 KGHSH, CDR2 LQKENI. The CDR3 spells CASSPDIVTGPTEKLFF. CDR3 bases: TGTGCCAGCTCACCTGACATAGTGACAGGGCCGACTGAAAAACTGTTTTTT. Using reference TRBV18 and TRBJ1-4 for the parts outside the CDR3, the full variable domain is NAGVMQNPRHLVRRRGQEARLRCSPMKGHSHVYWYRQLPEEGLKFMVYLQKENIIDESGMPKERFSAEFPKEGPSILRIQQVVRGDSAAYFCASSPDIVTGPTEKLFFGSGTQLSVL.

For the CDR3, the DNA is TGTGCCAGCAGTCGGACAGGGGAGAGGCATGGCTACACCTTC. This gives the protein CASSRTGERHGYTF. The J gene is TRBJ1-2, the V gene TRBV2; TRBD1 agrees at 9 bases. Germline trimming cut 5 bases from V and 6 bases from J; bases unmatched to any gene: 7. This CDR3 region has 14 residues. The V gene's germline CDR1 is SNHLY and CDR2 FYNNEI.